This T cell receptor (beta chain) was found in a study of T cell responses to AZD1222 COVID-19 vaccine (dated by TCRdb to the early 2020s). Regarding the complete study: AZD1222 recipients with second doses at about 4 weeks or about 12 weeks were pooled, because spike-specific TCR depth and breadth did not differ between schedules. Enrollment into the trials was organized by age into subgroups of 18-55, 56-69 and 70-plus years, and those subgroups contained approximately 160, 26 and 62 TCR-sequenced participants, respectively. TCR sequencing was performed for fewer than 250 trial participants, of whom 207 were given two doses of AZD1222 and 26 were given two doses of MenACWY control vaccine. On the study overall, not on this receptor specifically: The whole spike protein was spanned by vaccine-associated CD4 TCRs, and dominant responses were seen in regions 160-218 and 743-854. In the small 56-69-year group, the increase in depth fell short of significance, most likely because of low power. Spike-specific TCR breadth and depth rose significantly after two AZD1222 doses compared with day 0 and with MenACWY recipients. Because no day 14 peak-response samples were available, repertoires were characterized only after the peak T cell response. Participants were mostly white British and included more females than males, and it was suggested by the authors that clonal diversity may have been underestimated. Only five or six AZD1222 recipients were SARS-CoV-2 seropositive at baseline, limiting conclusions about previously exposed vaccinees. Reportedly, close to half of the unique spike-specific TCRs recognized epitopes lying outside the regions that are mutated in the B.1.351 and B.1.1.7 variants.

The CDR3 regions of human TCRbeta chains were analyzed by immunosequencing. As for the authors' bioinformatics: TCRs in the repertoires were compared against a reference library of SARS-CoV-2-specific TCRs that had been generated with the MIRA antigen-specificity platform. Breadth was defined as the fraction of unique TCRs that were SARS-CoV-2-associated, and depth was defined as the fraction of total T cells that were SARS-CoV-2-associated. Using the MIRA data, each spike-specific TCR was assigned both to the spike region to which the TCR was reactive and to a CD4 or CD8 class. Log10-transformed breadth and depth values were compared by one-way ANOVA with Sidak's multiple comparisons tests. Not all clones reach the TCRdb copy of this immuneACCESS table, which keeps in-frame sequences only. Checked studies attribute under half of the gap to unresolved V genes and leave the rest unexplained. V and J calls and clone size come straight from that table; D and trimming were deduced from the DNA. A total of some 50,000 clones appear in this sample, around 85% of them only once. The ten largest clones represent over 15% of the sample.

The time point label on this specimen signifies: baseline before first vaccination. Vaccinee samples were obtained from the UK trials COV001 and COV002, which included a single-blind randomized controlled phase 2/3 trial of AZD1222 (ChAdOx1 nCoV-19) in healthy adults. For TCRbeta chain sequencing, PBMC samples were collected from trial participants at day 0 and at day 28 after the second dose. V is clipped by 1 base and J by 4 bases, and the sequence between their germline boundaries is 7 bases long. The germline V gene supplies CDR1 SGHNT and CDR2 YENEEA. The CDR3 spans 13 residues, from the cysteine through the phenylalanine. Only the CDR3 part of the read is kept: 39 bases, read in frame from the first base. A note on this clone: Its antigen target is currently unknown. Base qualities are not at hand, and no much larger clone is one base apart.

In this chain, TRBV11-3 is recombined with TRBJ1-1; the D gene remains uncertain. This receptor was taken from an adult in good health. Material: peripheral blood, obtained on day 0 of AZD1222 vaccination. In nucleotides, the sequence is TGTGCCAGCAGCTTAGCCGCTGGCACTGAAGCTTTCTTT. This gives the protein CASSLAAGTEAFF.